This is a list of T cell receptor beta chains from one sample in a study of CD8 T cells in ankylosing spondylitis. TCRdb passed the 5' RACE reads through MiXCR, listing each CDR3 protein once. This table has approximately 350,000 distinct CDR3 sequences, roughly 14% appearing once. The sample comprised blood, either unsorted or a sorted T cell fraction (not recorded which). These receptors were collected from a male donor with ankylosing spondylitis or in good health (not recorded which). Both conserved end residues are part of each CDR3. The D gene is left open where the match is weak. Clone size is given for some rows only: seen once, a few or many times, or a class if the clone is expanded.

TRBJ2-7	TRBD2	18	TRBV5-1	-	CASSPEGPLAGASYEQYF	TGCGCCAGCAGCCCGGAGGGGCCACTAGCGGGAGCGTCCTACGAGCAGTACTTC
TRBJ2-7	-	12	TRBV20-1	few	CSARGGAYEQYF	TGCAGTGCTAGAGGGGGGGCCTACGAGCAGTACTTC
TRBJ2-3	-	14	TRBV11-2	-	CASSLATKTDTQYF	TGTGCCAGCAGCTTAGCCACGAAAACAGATACGCAGTATTTT
TRBJ2-5	TRBD1	14	TRBV20-1	few	CSARGTGGWETQYF	TGCAGTGCTAGGGGAACAGGGGGCTGGGAGACCCAGTACTTC
TRBJ2-5	-	15	TRBV24-1	many	CATSDPGEYQETQYF	TGTGCCACCAGTGATCCGGGGGAGTACCAAGAGACCCAGTACTTC
TRBJ2-3	-	13	TRBV4-1	few	CASSQHIGDTQYF	TGCGCCAGCAGCCAACACATCGGCGATACGCAGTATTTT
TRBJ2-1	TRBD2	16	TRBV6-5	few	CASSYRLAGYDNEQFF	TGTGCCAGCAGTTACAGGCTAGCGGGATATGACAATGAGCAGTTCTTC
TRBJ2-7	TRBD2	14	TRBV5-1	-	CASSLDSGRLEQYF	TGCGCCAGCAGCTTGGATAGCGGGAGGTTGGAGCAGTACTTC
TRBJ1-2	-	12	TRBV5-1	many	CASSLDGYGYTF	TGTGCCAGCAGCTTAGACGGCTATGGCTACACCTTC
TRBJ1-2	-	15	TRBV29-1	-	CSAYPQGLRVGGYTF	TGCAGCGCCTATCCCCAGGGTCTGAGAGTAGGTGGCTACACCTTC
TRBJ2-1	TRBD2	13	TRBV29-1	many	CSVDVGGLRGQFF	TGCAGCGTTGATGTCGGGGGACTACGGGGGCAGTTCTTC
TRBJ2-4	-	12	TRBV11-2	few	CASSWFRNIQYF	TGTGCCAGCAGCTGGTTCAGAAACATTCAGTACTTC
TRBJ2-7	TRBD2	15	TRBV4-2	-	CASSQVAGVIYEQYF	TGTGCCAGCAGCCAAGTAGCGGGAGTCATCTACGAGCAGTACTTC
TRBJ2-2	TRBD2	17	TRBV7-6	-	CASSIPGTSGSGGELFF	TGTGCCAGCAGCATCCCCGGGACTAGCGGCTCGGGCGGGGAGCTGTTTTTT
TRBJ1-3	TRBD1	16	TRBV3-1	many	CASSPQEGAAGNTIYF	TGTGCCAGCAGCCCGCAGGAGGGGGCGGCGGGAAACACCATATATTTT
TRBJ2-5	-	15	TRBV27	-	CASSNQEKTAETQYF	TGTGCCAGCAGTAATCAGGAGAAAACTGCGGAGACCCAGTACTTC
TRBJ2-1	-	16	TRBV7-9	few	CASSSARASSYNEQFF	TGTGCCAGCAGCTCGGCCAGAGCGAGCTCCTACAATGAGCAGTTCTTC
TRBJ1-5	-	12	TRBV29-1	-	CSVTSQGQPQHF	TGCAGCGTTACCTCCCAGGGTCAGCCCCAGCATTTT
TRBJ2-1	-	11	TRBV12-3/TRBV12-4	many	CASSRVGEQFF	TGTGCCAGCAGTCGGGTTGGTGAGCAGTTCTTC
TRBJ2-3	-	14	TRBV20-1	few	CSAKSPTSTDTQYF	TGCAGTGCCAAGTCCCCAACTAGCACAGATACGCAGTATTTT
TRBJ2-3	-	13	TRBV14	-	CASSSEYTDTQYF	TGTGCCAGCAGCAGCGAATACACAGATACGCAGTATTTT
TRBJ2-5	-	12	TRBV30	few	CAFGAFQETQYF	TGTGCCTTCGGGGCATTCCAAGAGACCCAGTACTTC
TRBJ1-2	-	12	TRBV12-3/TRBV12-4	-	CASSAQYYGYTF	TGTGCCAGCAGTGCCCAGTATTATGGCTACACCTTC
TRBJ2-7	TRBD1	18	TRBV5-1	few	CASSPYSTRDSSSYEQYF	TGCGCCAGCAGCCCCTATTCTACCCGGGACAGCAGCTCCTACGAGCAGTACTTC
TRBJ2-3	-	13	TRBV2	-	CASSSQDPDTQYF	TGTGCCAGCAGTTCACAGGACCCAGATACGCAGTATTTT
TRBJ2-7	TRBD1	16	TRBV4-1	-	CASSLLRGQRPGEQYF	TGCGCCAGCAGCCTTTTAAGGGGACAGCGACCTGGCGAGCAGTACTTC
TRBJ1-1	-	15	TRBV12-3/TRBV12-4	few	CASSLGGGRDTEAFF	TGTGCCAGCAGTCTTGGGGGAGGGAGGGACACTGAAGCTTTCTTT
TRBJ1-5	-	14	TRBV6-1	-	CASRPTGSNQPQHF	TGTGCCAGCAGACCGACAGGAAGCAATCAGCCCCAGCATTTT
TRBJ1-2	-	12	TRBV12-3/TRBV12-4	few	CASSRPVGGYTF	TGTGCCAGCAGTCGGCCCGTCGGAGGCTACACCTTC
TRBJ1-1	TRBD1	15	TRBV5-1	many	CASSIRQGLQGEAFF	TGCGCCAGCAGCATCCGACAGGGACTGCAGGGTGAAGCTTTCTTT
TRBJ2-3	-	15	TRBV6-1	few	CASIPGRGRTDTQYF	TGTGCCAGCATCCCGGGGCGTGGGCGCACAGATACGCAGTATTTT
TRBJ1-1	-	13	TRBV12-3/TRBV12-4	-	CASSLQWSTEAFF	TGTGCCAGCAGCCTACAGTGGAGCACTGAAGCTTTCTTT
TRBJ2-3	-	15	TRBV10-3	few	CAISGERASTDTQYF	TGTGCCATCAGTGGGGAGCGCGCTAGCACAGATACGCAGTATTTT
TRBJ1-2	TRBD1	15	TRBV4-1	-	CASSRYGTAGSGYTF	TGCGCCAGCAGCCGATACGGGACAGCGGGTTCTGGCTACACCTTC
TRBJ2-7	-	14	TRBV5-1	-	CASSRDVSSYEQYF	TGCGCCAGCAGCCGGGACGTGAGCTCCTACGAGCAGTACTTC
TRBJ1-5	-	11	TRBV28	-	CASSMRGPQHF	TGTGCCAGCAGTATGAGAGGACCCCAGCATTTT
TRBJ2-5	-	12	TRBV12-3/TRBV12-4	few	CASTSTGQTQYF	TGTGCCAGCACCTCGACCGGGCAGACCCAGTACTTC
TRBJ2-5	-	12	TRBV6-5	many	CASRRGGETQYF	TGTGCCAGCAGGAGAGGTGGAGAGACCCAGTACTTC
TRBJ1-1	-	21	TRBV13	-	CASSLEMSVGQGKMLNTEAFF	TGTGCCAGCAGCTTAGAAATGTCAGTAGGGCAGGGGAAAATGCTGAACACTGAAGCTTTCTTT
TRBJ1-2	-	14	TRBV3-1	few	CASSQGPSGYGYTF	TGTGCCAGCAGCCAAGGACCGTCTGGCTATGGCTACACCTTC
TRBJ1-2	TRBD1	15	TRBV2	-	CASSEGGQGFYGYTF	TGTGCCAGCAGTGAGGGGGGACAGGGGTTCTATGGCTACACCTTC
TRBJ2-1	TRBD2	18	TRBV11-2	-	CASSPGLAGGPSYNEQFF	TGTGCCAGCAGCCCGGGACTAGCGGGAGGGCCTTCCTACAATGAGCAGTTCTTC
TRBJ1-5	-	16	TRBV6-1	-	CASSRLVRDSNQPQHF	TGTGCCAGCAGCCGGCTAGTTCGGGATAGCAATCAGCCCCAGCATTTT
TRBJ1-1	-	16	TRBV5-1	few	CASSLGWGEMNTEAFF	TGCGCCAGCAGCTTGGGATGGGGGGAGATGAACACTGAAGCTTTCTTT
TRBJ2-1	TRBD2	13	TRBV7-9	few	CASSRGLGEAQFF	TGTGCCAGCAGTCGGGGACTAGGAGAAGCGCAGTTCTTC
TRBJ1-5	TRBD1	14	TRBV7-8	-	CASSFGTGYQPQHF	TGTGCCAGCAGCTTTGGGACAGGGTACCAGCCCCAGCATTTT
TRBJ2-5	-	15	TRBV15	-	CATSRGNGVKETQYF	TGTGCCACCAGCAGAGGAAACGGCGTAAAAGAGACCCAGTACTTC
TRBJ2-3	TRBD2	14	TRBV7-8	few	CASSLEAGGYTQYF	TGTGCCAGCAGCTTAGAAGCGGGAGGGTATACGCAGTATTTT
TRBJ2-3	TRBD2	15	TRBV6-1	many	CASSRGLATTDTQYF	TGTGCCAGCAGCCGGGGACTAGCGACCACAGATACGCAGTATTTT
TRBJ2-2	TRBD2	15	TRBV12-3/TRBV12-4	few	CASDTSGRVTGELFF	TGTGCCAGCGACACCAGTGGGAGGGTCACCGGGGAGCTGTTTTTT